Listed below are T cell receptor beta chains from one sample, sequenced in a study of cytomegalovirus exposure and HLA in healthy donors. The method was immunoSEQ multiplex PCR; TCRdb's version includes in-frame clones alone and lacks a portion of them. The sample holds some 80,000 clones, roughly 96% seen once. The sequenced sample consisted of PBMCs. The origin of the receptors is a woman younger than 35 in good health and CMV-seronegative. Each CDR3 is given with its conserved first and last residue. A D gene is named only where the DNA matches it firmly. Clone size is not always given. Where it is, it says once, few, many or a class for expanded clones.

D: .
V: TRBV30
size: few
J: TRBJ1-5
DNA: TGTGCCGCCGCTCTAGGGGGTGATCAGCCCCAGCATTTT
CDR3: CAAALGGDQPQHF

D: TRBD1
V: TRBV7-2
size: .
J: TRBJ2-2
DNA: TGTGCCAGCAGCTCCTCACAGGGGGCGGTAGGCACCGGGGAGCTGTTTTTT
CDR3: CASSSSQGAVGTGELFF

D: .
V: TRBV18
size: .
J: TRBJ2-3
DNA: TGTGCCAGCTCCGCTCGGAGTAGCGGAATCACAGATACGCAGTATTTT
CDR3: CASSARSSGITDTQYF

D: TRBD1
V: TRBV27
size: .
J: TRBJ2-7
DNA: TGTGCCAGCAGTAGGACAGGGCCATACGAGCAGTACTTC
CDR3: CASSRTGPYEQYF

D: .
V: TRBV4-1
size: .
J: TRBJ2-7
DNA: TGCGCCAGCAGCCAAGATCTCAGGGACACGACCTACGAGCAGTACTTC
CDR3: CASSQDLRDTTYEQYF

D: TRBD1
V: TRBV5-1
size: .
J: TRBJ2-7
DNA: TGCGCCAGCAGCTCCCGGACAGGGAACCCCTACGAGCAGTACTTC
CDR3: CASSSRTGNPYEQYF

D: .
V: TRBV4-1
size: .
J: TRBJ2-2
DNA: TGCGCCAGCAGCCATCGACTAGTGGGAGATGGAACCGGGGAGCTGTTTTTT
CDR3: CASSHRLVGDGTGELFF

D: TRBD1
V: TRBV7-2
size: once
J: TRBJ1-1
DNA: TGTGCCAGCAGCTCGACAGGGACAACCACTGAAGCTTTCTTT
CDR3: CASSSTGTTTEAFF

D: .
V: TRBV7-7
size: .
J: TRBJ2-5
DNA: TGTGCCAGCAGCTCGGACACACAAGAGACCCAGTACTTC
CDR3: CASSSDTQETQYF

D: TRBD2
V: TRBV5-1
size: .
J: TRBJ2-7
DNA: TGCGCCAGCAGCTGGGGACTAGCGGGAGGCCGAGTTAGCTCCTACGAGCAGTACTTC
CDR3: CASSWGLAGGRVSSYEQYF

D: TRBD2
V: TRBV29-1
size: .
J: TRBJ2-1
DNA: TGCAGCGGGACCAGCGGGAGCAGGAATGAGCAGTTCTTC
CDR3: CSGTSGSRNEQFF

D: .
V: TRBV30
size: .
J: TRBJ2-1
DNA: TGTGCCTGGACCAGTAGGGCTAGCCATGACAATGAGCAGTTCTTC
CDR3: CAWTSRASHDNEQFF

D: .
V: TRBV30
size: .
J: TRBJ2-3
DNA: TGTGCCTGGAGACAGGGCGGATACACAGATACGCAGTATTTT
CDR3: CAWRQGGYTDTQYF

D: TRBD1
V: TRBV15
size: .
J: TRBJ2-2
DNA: TGTGCCACCAGCAGGGCACAGGGGTTAGGGGAGCTGTTTTTT
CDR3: CATSRAQGLGELFF

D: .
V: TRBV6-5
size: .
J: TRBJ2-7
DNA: TGTGCCAGCAGTTACTCTAGAGGCTACGAGCAGTACTTC
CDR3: CASSYSRGYEQYF

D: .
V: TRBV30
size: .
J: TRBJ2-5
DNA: TGTGCGGCGGGTCAAGAGACCCAGTACTTC
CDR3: CAAGQETQYF

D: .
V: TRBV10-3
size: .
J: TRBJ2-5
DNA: TGTGCCATCAGGCCGGCGGCAGGGATAGAAGAGACCCAGTACTTC
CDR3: CAIRPAAGIEETQYF

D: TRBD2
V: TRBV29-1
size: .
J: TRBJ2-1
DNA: TGCAGTTTACTAGCGGGAGTAACCTACAATGAGCAGTTCTTC
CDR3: CSLLAGVTYNEQFF

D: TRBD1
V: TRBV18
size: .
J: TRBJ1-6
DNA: TGTGCCAGCTCACCGGCTGAGGGACAGGGATGGTCACCCCTCCACTTT
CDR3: CASSPAEGQGWSPLHF

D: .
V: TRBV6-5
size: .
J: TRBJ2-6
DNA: TGTGCCAGCAGTCCCCCAGGCTCTGGGGCCAACGTCCTGACTTTC
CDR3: CASSPPGSGANVLTF

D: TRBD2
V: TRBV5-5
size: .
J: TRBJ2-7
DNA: TGTGCCAGCAGCTTGGGACTAGCGGGAGACGAGCAGTACTTC
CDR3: CASSLGLAGDEQYF

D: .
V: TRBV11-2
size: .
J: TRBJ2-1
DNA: TGTGCCACCCCTATTGTGGGAGCCAATGAGCAGTTCTTC
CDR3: CATPIVGANEQFF

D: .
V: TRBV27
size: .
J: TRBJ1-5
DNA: TGTGCCAGCAGTTTATTAGGGGACAATCAGCCCCAGCATTTT
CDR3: CASSLLGDNQPQHF

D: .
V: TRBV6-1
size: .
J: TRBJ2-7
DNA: TGTGCCAGCAGTGAGGAGCGACCCTACGAGCAGTACTTC
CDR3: CASSEERPYEQYF

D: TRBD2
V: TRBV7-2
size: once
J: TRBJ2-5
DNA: TGTGCCAGCAGCCCCGGCGCGGGAGGGCCTGTGGAGACCCAGTACTTC
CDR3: CASSPGAGGPVETQYF

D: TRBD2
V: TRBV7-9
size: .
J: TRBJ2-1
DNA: TGTGCCAGCAGCCCGCTTTTGGGACTAGGAACTCACGAGCAGTTCTTC
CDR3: CASSPLLGLGTHEQFF

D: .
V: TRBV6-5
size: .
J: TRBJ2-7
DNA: TGTGCCAGCAGTTACTCCCGGGATCAGCAGTACTTC
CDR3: CASSYSRDQQYF

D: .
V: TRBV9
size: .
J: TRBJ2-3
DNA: TGTGCCAGCAGCGTAGTGGGGGGTCAAGATACGCAGTATTTT
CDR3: CASSVVGGQDTQYF

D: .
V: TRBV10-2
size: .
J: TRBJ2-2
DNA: TGCGCCAGCAGTGCGACAGGGAACACCGGGGAGCTGTTTTTT
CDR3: CASSATGNTGELFF

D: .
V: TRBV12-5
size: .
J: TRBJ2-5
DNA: TGTGCTAGTGGCTCAGGGTTGGGAGAGACCCAGTACTTC
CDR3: CASGSGLGETQYF

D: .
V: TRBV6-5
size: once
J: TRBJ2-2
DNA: TGTGCCAGCAGTAATCCGGGACAAAACACCGGGGAGCTGTTTTTT
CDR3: CASSNPGQNTGELFF

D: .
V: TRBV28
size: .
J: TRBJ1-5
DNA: TGTGCCAGCAGTTCCGGGAATCAGCCCCAGCATTTT
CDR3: CASSSGNQPQHF

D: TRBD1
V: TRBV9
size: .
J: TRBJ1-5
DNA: TGTGCCAGCAGCGTATCCCCGGACAGGGGGAATCAGCCCCAGCATTTT
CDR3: CASSVSPDRGNQPQHF

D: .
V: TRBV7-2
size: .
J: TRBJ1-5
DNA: TGTGCCAGCAGCTTAGATTACAATCAGCCCCAGCATTTT
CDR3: CASSLDYNQPQHF

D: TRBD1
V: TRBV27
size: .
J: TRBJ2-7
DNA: TGTGCCAGCAGGACCCCGACAGGGGGAAGTTACGAGCAGTACTTC
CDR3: CASRTPTGGSYEQYF

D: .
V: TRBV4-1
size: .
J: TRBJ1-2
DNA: TGCGCCAGCAGCCAAGGGACAGCGTCGAACTATGGCTACACCTTC
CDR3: CASSQGTASNYGYTF

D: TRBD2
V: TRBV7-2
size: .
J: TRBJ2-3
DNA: TGTGCCAGCAGTCTAGCGGGATCAGTAGATACGCAGTATTTT
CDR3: CASSLAGSVDTQYF

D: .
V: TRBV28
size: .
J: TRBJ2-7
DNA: TGTGCCAGCAGTCATGACAGCTCCTACGAGCAGTACTTC
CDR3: CASSHDSSYEQYF

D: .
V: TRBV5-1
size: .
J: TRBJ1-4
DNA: TGCGCCAGCAGCTTGATGGGTCCGAGGGATGAAAAACTGTTTTTT
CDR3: CASSLMGPRDEKLFF

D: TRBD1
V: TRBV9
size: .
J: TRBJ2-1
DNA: TGTGCCAGCAGCGTCTTACAGGGGTTCGTGAACAATGAGCAGTTCTTC
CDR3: CASSVLQGFVNNEQFF